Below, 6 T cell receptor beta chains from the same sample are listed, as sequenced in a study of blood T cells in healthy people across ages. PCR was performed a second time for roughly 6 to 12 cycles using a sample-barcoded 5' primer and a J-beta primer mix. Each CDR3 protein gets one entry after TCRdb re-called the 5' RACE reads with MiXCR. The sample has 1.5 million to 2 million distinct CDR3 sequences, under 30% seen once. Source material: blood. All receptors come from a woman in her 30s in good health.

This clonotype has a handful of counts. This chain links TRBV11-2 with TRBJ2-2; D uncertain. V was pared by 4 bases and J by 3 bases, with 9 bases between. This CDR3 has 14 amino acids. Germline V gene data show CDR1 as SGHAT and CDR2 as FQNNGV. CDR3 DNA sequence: TGTGCCAGCAGCTCTAGGCCAGACACCGGGGAGCTGTTTTTT. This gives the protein CASSSRPDTGELFF.

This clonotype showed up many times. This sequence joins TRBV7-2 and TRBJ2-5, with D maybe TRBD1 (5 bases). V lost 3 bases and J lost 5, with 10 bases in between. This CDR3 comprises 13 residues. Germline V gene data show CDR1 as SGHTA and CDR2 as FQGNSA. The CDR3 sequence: CASSLSAGETQYF. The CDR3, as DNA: TGTGCCAGCAGCTTGAGCGCAGGGGAGACCCAGTACTTC.

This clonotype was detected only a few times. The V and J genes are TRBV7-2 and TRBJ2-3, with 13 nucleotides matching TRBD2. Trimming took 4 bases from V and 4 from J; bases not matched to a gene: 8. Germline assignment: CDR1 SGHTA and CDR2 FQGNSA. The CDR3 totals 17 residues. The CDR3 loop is CASSSGLAGTAPDTQYF. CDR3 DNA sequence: TGTGCCAGCAGCTCGGGACTAGCGGGAACCGCCCCAGATACGCAGTATTTT.

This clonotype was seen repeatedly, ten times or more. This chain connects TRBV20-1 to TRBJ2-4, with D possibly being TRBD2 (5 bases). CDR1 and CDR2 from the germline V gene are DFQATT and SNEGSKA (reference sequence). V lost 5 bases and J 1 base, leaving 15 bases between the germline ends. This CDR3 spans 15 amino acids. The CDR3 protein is CSAPLDPRAKNIQYF. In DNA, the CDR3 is TGCAGTGCTCCACTAGATCCTCGGGCCAAAAACATTCAGTACTTC.

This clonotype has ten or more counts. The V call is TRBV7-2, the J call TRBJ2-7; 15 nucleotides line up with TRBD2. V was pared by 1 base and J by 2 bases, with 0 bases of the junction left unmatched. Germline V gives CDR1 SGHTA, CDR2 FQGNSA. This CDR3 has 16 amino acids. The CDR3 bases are TGTGCCAGCAGCTTAGGGACTAGCGGGAGGGCCTACGAGCAGTACTTC. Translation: CASSLGTSGRAYEQYF.

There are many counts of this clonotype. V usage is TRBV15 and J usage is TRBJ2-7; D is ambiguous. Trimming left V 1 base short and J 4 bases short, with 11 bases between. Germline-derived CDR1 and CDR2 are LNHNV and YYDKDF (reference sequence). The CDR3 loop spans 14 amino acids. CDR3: CATSRAGYGYEQYF. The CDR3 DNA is TGTGCCACCAGCAGAGCAGGCTACGGGTACGAGCAGTACTTC.